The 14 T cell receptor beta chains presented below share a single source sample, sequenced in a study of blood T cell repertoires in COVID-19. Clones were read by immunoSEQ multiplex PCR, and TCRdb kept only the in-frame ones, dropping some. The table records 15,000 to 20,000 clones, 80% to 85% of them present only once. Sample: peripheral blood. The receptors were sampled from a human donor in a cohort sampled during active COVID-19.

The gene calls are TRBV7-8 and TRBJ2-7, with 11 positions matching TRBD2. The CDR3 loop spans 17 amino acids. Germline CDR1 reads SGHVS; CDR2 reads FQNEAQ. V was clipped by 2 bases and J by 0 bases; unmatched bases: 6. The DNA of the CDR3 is TGTGCCAGCAGCTTACCGGCTAGCGGGGGGCCCTCCTACGAGCAGTACTTC. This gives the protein CASSLPASGGPSYEQYF.

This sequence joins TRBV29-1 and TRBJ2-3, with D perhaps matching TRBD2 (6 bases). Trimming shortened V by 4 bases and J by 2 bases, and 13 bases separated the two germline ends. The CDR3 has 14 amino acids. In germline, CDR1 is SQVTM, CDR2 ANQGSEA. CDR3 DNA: TGCAGCGTTGCCGCGGGGACCGTCACAGATACGCAGTATTTT. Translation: CSVAAGTVTDTQYF.

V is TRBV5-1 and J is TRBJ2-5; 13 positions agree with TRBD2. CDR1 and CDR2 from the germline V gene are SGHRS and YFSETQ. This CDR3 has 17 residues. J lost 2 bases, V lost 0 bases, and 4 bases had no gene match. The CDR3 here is CASSLGQLAGGQETQYF. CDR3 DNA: TGCGCCAGCAGCTTGGGCCAACTAGCGGGAGGGCAAGAGACCCAGTACTTC.

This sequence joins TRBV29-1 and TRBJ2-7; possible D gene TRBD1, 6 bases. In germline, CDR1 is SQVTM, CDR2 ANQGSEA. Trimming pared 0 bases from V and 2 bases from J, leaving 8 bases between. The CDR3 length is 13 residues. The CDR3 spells CSVEEAGAYEQYF. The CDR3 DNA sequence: TGCAGCGTTGAAGAGGCAGGGGCCTACGAGCAGTACTTC.

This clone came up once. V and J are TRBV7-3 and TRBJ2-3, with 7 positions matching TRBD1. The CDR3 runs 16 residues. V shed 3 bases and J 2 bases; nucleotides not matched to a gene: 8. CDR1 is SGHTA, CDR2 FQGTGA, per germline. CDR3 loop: CASSLGVTGVTDTQYF. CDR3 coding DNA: TGTGCCAGCAGCTTGGGGGTCACAGGGGTCACAGATACGCAGTATTTT.

The CDR3 bases are TGTGCCAGCAGCCAAGTTTCGAGCGGTTCTTCACCCCTCCACTTT. The encoded protein is CASSQVSSGSSPLHF. The V and J genes are TRBV14 and TRBJ1-6, with no clear D. This CDR3 is 15 amino acids long. Germline V CDR1 and CDR2: SGHDN, FVKESK. V lost 1 base and J 9 bases, leaving 13 bases between the germline ends. The full variable domain, completed using reference TRBV14 and TRBJ1-6, is EAGVTQFPSHSVIEKGQTVTLRCDPISGHDNLYWYRRVMGKEIKFLLHFVKESKQDESGMPNNRFLAERTGGTYSTLKVQPAELEDSGVYFCASSQVSSGSSPLHFGNGTRLTVT.

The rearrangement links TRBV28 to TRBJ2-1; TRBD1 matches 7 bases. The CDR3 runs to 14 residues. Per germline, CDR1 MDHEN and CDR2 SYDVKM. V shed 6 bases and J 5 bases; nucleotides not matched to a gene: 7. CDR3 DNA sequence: TGTGCCAGCAGCGTTTGGGACAGACACAATGAGCAGTTCTTC. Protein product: CASSVWDRHNEQFF.

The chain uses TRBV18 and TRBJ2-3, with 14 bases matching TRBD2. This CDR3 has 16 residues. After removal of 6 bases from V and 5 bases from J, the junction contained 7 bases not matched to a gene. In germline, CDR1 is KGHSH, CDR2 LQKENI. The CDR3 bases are TGTGCCAGCTCGCGGGGACTAGCGGGAGTTGGAGATACGCAGTATTTT. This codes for CASSRGLAGVGDTQYF. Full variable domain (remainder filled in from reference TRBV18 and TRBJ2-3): NAGVMQNPRHLVRRRGQEARLRCSPMKGHSHVYWYRQLPEEGLKFMVYLQKENIIDESGMPKERFSAEFPKEGPSILRIQQVVRGDSAAYFCASSRGLAGVGDTQYFGPGTRLTVL.

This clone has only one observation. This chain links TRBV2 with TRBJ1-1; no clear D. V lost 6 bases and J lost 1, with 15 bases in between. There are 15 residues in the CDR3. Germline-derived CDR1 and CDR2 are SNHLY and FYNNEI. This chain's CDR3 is CASRPPRGWNTEAFF. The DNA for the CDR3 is TGTGCCAGCAGACCCCCCCGGGGATGGAACACTGAAGCTTTCTTT.

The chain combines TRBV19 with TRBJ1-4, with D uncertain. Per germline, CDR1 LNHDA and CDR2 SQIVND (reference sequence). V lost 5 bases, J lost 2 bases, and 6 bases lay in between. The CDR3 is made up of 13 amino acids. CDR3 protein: CASSDTTNEKLFF. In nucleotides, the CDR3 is TGTGCCAGTAGTGACACGACTAATGAAAAACTGTTTTTT.

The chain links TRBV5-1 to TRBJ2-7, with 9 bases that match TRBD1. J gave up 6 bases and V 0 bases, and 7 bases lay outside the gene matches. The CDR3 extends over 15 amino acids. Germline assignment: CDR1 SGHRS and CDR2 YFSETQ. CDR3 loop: CASSLAGTGSPEQYF. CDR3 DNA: TGCGCCAGCAGCTTGGCCGGGACAGGGTCGCCCGAGCAGTACTTC.

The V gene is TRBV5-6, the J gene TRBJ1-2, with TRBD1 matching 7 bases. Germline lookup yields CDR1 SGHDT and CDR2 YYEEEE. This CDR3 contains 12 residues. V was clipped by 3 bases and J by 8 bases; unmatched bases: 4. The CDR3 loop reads CASSWTGRGYTF. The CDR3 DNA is TGTGCCAGCAGCTGGACAGGACGCGGCTACACCTTC.

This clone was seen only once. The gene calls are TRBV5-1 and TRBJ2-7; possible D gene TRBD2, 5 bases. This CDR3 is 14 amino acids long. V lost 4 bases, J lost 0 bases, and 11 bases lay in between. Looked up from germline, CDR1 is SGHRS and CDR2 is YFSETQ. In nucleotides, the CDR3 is TGCGCCAGCAGCACCCTAGCAAGCTCCTACGAGCAGTACTTC. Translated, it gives CASSTLASSYEQYF.

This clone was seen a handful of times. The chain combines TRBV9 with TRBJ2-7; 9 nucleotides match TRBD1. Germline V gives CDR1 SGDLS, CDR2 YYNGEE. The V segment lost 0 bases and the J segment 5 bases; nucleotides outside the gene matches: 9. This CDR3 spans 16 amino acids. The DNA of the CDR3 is TGTGCCAGCAGCGTAGATGCCGGGGGGACAGGGAACGAGCAGTACTTC. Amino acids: CASSVDAGGTGNEQYF.